This T cell receptor (beta chain) emerged from a study of spatial heterogeneity in lung cancer (dated by TCRdb to the late 2010s). Describing the broader study: More beta-chain than alpha-chain transcripts were consistently detected, likely reflecting higher beta-chain transcript abundance. In the raw uncorrected reads, each unique combination of TCR and UMI appeared more than ten times on average. In non-small cell lung cancer, the study made a quantitative comparison of TCR alpha and beta repertoires among multiple tumor regions, matched nontumor lung and blood. The study linked features of the TCR repertoire to counts of nonsynonymous mutations, which were determined by whole-exome sequencing of tumor tissue. At surgery, 200 or so tumor regions, approximately 64 matched nontumor lung samples and more than 55 PBMC samples were TCR-sequenced for both alpha and beta chains.

Libraries were prepared through 5' RACE. Sequenced using a NextSeq 500. The TCR library protocol attached a unique molecular identifier to each TCR cDNA molecule to allow correction of PCR and sequencing errors. From the authors' description of their analysis: Decombinator tools were used for TCR identification, UMI-based error correction and CDR3 extraction. TCRs above a frequency of 2 per 1,000, corresponding to the top 1% of the tumor frequency distribution, were defined as expanded. Each repertoire was subsampled 100 times to 5,000 TCRs, after which Renyi diversity was computed with the R vegan package. CDR3 similarity networks were built from amino acid triplet string-kernel similarity, connecting CDR3s with pairwise similarity above 0.82. Using fastp at Q25 and MiXCR, TCRdb reprocessed the public reads and kept productive beta chains. A single entry per CDR3 protein holds the most common genes and DNA from its merged rows. The V and J calls and clone size come from TCRdb's table, not from the authors' own analysis. Here the sample has about 39,000 distinct CDR3 sequences; around 5.8% occur a single time. The ten most abundant clones make up under 14% of the sample.

At least ten counts were recorded for this clonotype. The antigen it binds to is not known. No much larger clone exists at a distance of one base, and base qualities are not known. Explained via the paper, the time point label denotes: sample taken at primary tumor resection. TCR sequencing used whole RNA extracted from tumor and nontumor lung tissue, or from cryopreserved PBMC samples, without cell sorting. The donors were more than 65 patients from the lung TRACERx cohort who had early-stage, untreated non-small cell lung cancer. A patient was chosen for TCR sequencing only when enough RNA was available from at least two tumor regions. The full study reports these points: Confirming at a functional level the hypothesis that regional TCRs recognize regional mutations was considered to require additional single-cell paired TCR alpha and beta sequencing. Ubiquitous expanded tumor TCRs were detected in blood more often at tumor resection than at routine follow-up.

Trimming costs V 2 bases and J 6 bases, and their ends lie 10 bases apart. Taken from cysteine to phenylalanine, the CDR3 has 14 residues. Only the CDR3 region is kept as DNA, spanning 42 bases read in frame from base 1. The receptor comes from a male donor with early-stage non-small cell lung cancer. The V and J genes are TRBV12-3 or TRBV12-4 and TRBJ2-2, with a tentative D gene TRBD1 over 6 matching bases. The sample was PBMCs, taken at surgery. CDR3 sequence: CASSLLYRAGELFF. The sequenced DNA is TGTGCCAGCAGTTTATTATACAGGGCCGGGGAGCTGTTTTTT.